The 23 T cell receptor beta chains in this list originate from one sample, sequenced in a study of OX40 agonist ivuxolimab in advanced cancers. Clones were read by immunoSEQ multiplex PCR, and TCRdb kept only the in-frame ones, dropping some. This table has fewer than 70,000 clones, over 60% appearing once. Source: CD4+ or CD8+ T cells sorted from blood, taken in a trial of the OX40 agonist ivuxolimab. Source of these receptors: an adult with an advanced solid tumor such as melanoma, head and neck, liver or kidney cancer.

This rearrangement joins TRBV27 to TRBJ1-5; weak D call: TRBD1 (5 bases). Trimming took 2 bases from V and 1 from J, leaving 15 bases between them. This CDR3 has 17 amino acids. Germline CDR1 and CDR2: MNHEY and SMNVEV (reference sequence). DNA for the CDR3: TGTGCCAGCAGTTTAGCCTCTGGCCAGGGAAGCAATCAGCCCCAGCATTTT. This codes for CASSLASGQGSNQPQHF.

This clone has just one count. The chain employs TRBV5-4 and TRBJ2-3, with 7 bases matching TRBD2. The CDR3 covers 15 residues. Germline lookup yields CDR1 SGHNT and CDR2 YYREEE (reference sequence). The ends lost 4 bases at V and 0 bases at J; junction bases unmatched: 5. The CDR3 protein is CASSPAGASTDTQYF. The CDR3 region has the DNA TGTGCCAGCAGCCCCGCGGGAGCTAGCACAGATACGCAGTATTTT.

As DNA, the CDR3 is TGTGCCAGCAGCCCCCCTTGGGAGTGGGGGGGGAAACACAATGAGCAGTTCTTC. It specifies CASSPPWEWGGKHNEQFF. The chain recombines TRBV9 with TRBJ2-1; 7 bases are a match to TRBD2. Germline CDR1 reads SGDLS; CDR2 reads YYNGEE. V shed 4 bases and J 5 bases; nucleotides not matched to a gene: 18. This CDR3 is built from 18 residues. Drawing the rest from reference TRBV9 and TRBJ2-1, the complete variable domain is DSGVTQTPKHLITATGQRVTLRCSPRSGDLSVYWYQQSLDQGLQFLIQYYNGEERAKGNILERFSAQQFPDLHSELNLSSLELGDSALYFCASSPPWEWGGKHNEQFFGPGTRLTVL.

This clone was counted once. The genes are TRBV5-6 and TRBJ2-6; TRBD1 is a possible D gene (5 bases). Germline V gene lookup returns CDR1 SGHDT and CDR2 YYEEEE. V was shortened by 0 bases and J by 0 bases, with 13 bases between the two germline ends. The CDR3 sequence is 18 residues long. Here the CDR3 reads CASSLEGWGDSGANVLTF. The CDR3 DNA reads TGTGCCAGCAGCTTGGAAGGTTGGGGCGACTCTGGGGCCAACGTCCTGACTTTC.

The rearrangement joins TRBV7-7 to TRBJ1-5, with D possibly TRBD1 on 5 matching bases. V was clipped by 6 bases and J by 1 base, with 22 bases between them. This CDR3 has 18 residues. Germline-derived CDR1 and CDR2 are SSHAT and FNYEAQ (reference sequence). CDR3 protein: CASRLGFIGAISNQPQHF. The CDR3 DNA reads TGTGCCAGCAGACTAGGGTTTATAGGGGCAATAAGCAATCAGCCCCAGCATTTT.

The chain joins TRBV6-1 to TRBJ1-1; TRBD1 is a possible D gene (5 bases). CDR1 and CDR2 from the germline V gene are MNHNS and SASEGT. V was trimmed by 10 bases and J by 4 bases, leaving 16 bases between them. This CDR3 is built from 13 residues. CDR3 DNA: TGTGCCACCAACTTTCAGGGTAGCACTGAAGCTTTCTTT. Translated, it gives CATNFQGSTEAFF.

Here the CDR3 reads CASTATSGGPSTDTQYF. CDR3 DNA sequence: TGTGCCAGTACCGCAACTAGCGGGGGCCCCAGCACAGATACGCAGTATTTT. The chain is built from TRBV19 and TRBJ2-3; 11 positions match TRBD2. The germline CDR1 and CDR2 sequences are LNHDA and SQIVND (reference sequence). Trimming took 7 bases from V and 0 from J; bases not matched to a gene: 9. This CDR3 is built from 17 residues.

The CDR3 loop reads CASSLGGQGSTDTQYF. As DNA, the CDR3 is TGCGCCAGCAGCTTGGGGGGACAGGGGTCCACAGATACGCAGTATTTT. The V and J genes are TRBV5-1 and TRBJ2-3, with 10 positions matching TRBD1. After removal of 0 bases from V and 2 bases from J, the junction contained 3 bases not matched to a gene. The CDR3 has 16 amino acids. Germline CDR1 reads SGHRS; CDR2 reads YFSETQ. Supplemented by reference TRBV5-1 and TRBJ2-3, the full variable domain reads KAGVTQTPRYLIKTRGQQVTLSCSPISGHRSVSWYQQTPGQGLQFLFEYFSETQRNKGNFPGRFSGRQFSNSRSEMNVSTLELGDSALYLCASSLGGQGSTDTQYFGPGTRLTVL.

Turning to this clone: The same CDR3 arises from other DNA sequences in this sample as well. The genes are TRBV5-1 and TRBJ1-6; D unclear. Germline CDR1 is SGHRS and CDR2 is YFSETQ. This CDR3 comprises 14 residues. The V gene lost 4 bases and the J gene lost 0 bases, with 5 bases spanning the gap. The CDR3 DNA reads TGCGCCAGCAGCCTCGGCTCCTATAATTCACCCCTCCACTTT. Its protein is CASSLGSYNSPLHF.

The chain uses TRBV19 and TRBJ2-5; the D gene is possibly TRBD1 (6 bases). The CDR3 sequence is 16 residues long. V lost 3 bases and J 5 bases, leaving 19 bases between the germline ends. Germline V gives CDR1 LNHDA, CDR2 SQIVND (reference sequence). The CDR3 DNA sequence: TGTGCCAGTAGTATCCGCTCCCAGGGGCTCCAGGAGACCCAGTACTTC. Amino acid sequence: CASSIRSQGLQETQYF.

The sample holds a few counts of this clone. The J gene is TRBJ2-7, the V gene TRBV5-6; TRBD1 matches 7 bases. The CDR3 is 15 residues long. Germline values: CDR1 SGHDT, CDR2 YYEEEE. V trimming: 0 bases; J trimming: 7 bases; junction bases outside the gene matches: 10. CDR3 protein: CASSLVGGAVGEQYF. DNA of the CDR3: TGTGCCAGCAGCTTGGTAGGGGGCGCAGTCGGAGAGCAGTACTTC.

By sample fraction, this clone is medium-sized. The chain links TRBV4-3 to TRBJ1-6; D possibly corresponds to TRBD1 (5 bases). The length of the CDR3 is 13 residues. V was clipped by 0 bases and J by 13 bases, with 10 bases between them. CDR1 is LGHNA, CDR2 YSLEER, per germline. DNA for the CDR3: TGCGCCAGCAGCCAAGAGGGGGGTACTCCCCTCCACTTT. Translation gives CASSQEGGTPLHF.

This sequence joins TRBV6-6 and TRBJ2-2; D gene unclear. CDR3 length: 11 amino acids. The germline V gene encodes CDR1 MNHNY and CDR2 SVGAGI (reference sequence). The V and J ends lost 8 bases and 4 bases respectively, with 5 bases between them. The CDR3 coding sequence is TGTGCCAGCGGCCTCACCGGGGAGCTGTTTTTT. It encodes CASGLTGELFF.

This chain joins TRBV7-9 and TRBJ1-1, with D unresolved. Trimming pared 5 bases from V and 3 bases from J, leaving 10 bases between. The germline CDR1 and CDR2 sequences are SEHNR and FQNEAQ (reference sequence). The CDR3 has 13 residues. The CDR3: CASSHRGDTEAFF. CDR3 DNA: TGTGCCAGCAGCCACCGGGGAGACACTGAAGCTTTCTTT.

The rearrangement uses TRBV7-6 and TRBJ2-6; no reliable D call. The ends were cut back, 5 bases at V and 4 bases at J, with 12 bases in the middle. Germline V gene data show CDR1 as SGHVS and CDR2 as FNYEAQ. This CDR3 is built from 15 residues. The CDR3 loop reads CASSPRRSGANVLTF. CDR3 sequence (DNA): TGTGCCAGCAGCCCACGGCGTTCCGGGGCCAACGTCCTGACTTTC.

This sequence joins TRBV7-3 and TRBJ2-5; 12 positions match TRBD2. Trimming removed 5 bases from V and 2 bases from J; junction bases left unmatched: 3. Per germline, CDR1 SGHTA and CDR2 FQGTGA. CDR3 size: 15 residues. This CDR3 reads CASSLGTSGQETQYF. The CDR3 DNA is TGTGCCAGCAGCCTTGGGACTAGCGGGCAAGAGACCCAGTACTTC.

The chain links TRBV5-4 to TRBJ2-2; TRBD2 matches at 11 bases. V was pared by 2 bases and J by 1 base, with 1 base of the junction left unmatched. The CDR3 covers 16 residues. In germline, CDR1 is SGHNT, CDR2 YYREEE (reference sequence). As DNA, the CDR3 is TGTGCCAGCAGCTTCGGACTAGCGGGGAACACCGGGGAGCTGTTTTTT. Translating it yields CASSFGLAGNTGELFF.

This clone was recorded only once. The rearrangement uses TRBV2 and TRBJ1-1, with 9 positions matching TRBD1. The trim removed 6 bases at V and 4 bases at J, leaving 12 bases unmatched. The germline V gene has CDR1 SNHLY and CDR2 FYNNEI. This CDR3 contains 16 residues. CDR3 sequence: CASSLPGQGVGTEAFF. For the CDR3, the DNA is TGTGCCAGCAGCCTCCCGGGACAGGGCGTGGGCACTGAAGCTTTCTTT.

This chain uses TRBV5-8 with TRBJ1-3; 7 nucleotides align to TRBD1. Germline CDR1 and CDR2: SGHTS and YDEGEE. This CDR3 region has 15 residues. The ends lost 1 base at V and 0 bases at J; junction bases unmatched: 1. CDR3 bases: TGTGCCAGCAGCTTGAACAGGGGCTCTGGAAACACCATATATTTT. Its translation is CASSLNRGSGNTIYF. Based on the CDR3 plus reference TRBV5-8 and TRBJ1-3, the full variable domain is EAGVTQSPTHLIKTRGQQATLRCSPISGHTSVYWYQQALGLGLQFLLWYDEGEERNRGNFPPRFSGRQFPNYSSELNVNALELEDSALYLCASSLNRGSGNTIYFGEGSWLTVV.

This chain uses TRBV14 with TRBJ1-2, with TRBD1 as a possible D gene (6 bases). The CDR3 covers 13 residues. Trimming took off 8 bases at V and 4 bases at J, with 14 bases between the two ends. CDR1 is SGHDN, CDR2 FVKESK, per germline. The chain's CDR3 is CASGRAGVYGYTF. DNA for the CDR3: TGTGCCAGCGGCCGGGCAGGGGTCTATGGCTACACCTTC.

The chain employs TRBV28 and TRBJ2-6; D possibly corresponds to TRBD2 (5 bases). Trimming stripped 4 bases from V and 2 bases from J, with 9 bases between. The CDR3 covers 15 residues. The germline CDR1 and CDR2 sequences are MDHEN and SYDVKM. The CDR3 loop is CASSSKGAGANVLTF. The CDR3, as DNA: TGTGCCAGCAGTTCTAAGGGAGCTGGGGCCAACGTCCTGACTTTC.

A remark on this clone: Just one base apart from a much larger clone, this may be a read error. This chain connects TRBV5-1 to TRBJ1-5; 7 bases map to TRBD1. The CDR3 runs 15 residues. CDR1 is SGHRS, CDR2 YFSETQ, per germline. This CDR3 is CASSAGTAINQSQHF. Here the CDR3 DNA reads TGCGCCAGCAGCGCTGGGACAGCCATAAATCAGTCCCAGCATTTT.

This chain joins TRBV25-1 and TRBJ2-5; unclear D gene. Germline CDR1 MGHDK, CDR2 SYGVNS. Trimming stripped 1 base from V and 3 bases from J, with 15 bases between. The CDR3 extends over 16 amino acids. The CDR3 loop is CASSEWLGRIKETQYF. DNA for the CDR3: TGTGCCAGCAGTGAATGGTTAGGCAGAATCAAAGAGACCCAGTACTTC.